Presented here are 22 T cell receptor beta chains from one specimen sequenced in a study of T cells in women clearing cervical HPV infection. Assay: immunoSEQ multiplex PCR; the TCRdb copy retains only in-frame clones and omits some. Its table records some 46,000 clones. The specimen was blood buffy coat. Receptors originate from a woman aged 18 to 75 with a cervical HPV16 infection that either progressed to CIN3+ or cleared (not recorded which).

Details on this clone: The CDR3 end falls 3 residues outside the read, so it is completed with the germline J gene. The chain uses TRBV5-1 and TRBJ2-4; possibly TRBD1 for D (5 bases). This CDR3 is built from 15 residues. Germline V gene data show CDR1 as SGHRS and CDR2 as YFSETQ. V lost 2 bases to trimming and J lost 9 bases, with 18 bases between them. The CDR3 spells CASSFQISGARIQYF. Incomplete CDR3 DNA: TGCGCCAGCAGCTTCCAAATTTCTGGGGCTCGCATT.

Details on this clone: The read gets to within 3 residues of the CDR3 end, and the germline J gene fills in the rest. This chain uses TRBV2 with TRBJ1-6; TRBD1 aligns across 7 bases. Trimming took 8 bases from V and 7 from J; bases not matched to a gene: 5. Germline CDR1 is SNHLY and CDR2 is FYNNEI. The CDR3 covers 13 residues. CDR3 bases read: TGTGCCAGCGGTTCAGGGGGGAATTCACCC. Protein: CASGSGGNSP. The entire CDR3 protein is CASGSGGNSPLHF.

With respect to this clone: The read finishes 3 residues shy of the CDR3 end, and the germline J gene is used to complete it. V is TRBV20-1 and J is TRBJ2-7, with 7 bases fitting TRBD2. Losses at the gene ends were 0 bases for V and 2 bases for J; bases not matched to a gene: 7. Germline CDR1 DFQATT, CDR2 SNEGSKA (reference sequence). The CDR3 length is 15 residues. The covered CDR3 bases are TGCAGTGCTAGAGATTCAGCGAGCGGGACCTACGAG. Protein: CSARDSASGTYE. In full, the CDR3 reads CSARDSASGTYEQYF.

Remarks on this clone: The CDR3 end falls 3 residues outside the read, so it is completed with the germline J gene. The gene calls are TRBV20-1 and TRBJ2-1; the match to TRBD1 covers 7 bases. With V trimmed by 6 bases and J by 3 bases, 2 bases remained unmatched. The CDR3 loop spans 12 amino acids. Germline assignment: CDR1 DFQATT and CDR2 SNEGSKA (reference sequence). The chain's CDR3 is CSARGSYNEQFF. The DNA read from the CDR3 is TGCAGTGCCAGGGGGAGCTACAATGAG.

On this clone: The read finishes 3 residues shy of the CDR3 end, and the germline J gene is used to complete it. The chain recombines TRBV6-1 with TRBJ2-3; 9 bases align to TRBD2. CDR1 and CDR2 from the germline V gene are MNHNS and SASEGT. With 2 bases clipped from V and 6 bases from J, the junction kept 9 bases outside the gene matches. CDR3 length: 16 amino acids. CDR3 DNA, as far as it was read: TGTGCCAGCAGTGAACGAAGCGGGGGGCCCCCGGATACG. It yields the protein CASSERSGGPPDT. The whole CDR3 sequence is CASSERSGGPPDTQYF.

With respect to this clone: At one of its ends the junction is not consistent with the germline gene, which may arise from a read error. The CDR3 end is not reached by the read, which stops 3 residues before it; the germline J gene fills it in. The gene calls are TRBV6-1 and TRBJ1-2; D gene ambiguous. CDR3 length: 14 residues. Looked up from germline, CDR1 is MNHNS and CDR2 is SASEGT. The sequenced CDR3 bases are TGTGCCAGCAGTGAGGCCGATAGTAACTATGGT. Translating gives CASSEADSNYG. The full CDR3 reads CASSEADSNYGYTF.

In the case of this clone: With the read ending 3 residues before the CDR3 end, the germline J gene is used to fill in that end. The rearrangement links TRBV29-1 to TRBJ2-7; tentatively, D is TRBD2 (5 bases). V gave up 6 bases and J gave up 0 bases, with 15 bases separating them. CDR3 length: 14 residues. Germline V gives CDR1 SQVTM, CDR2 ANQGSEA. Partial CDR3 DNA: TGCAGCGTGGAGGACGCGGGCAGCTCCTACGAG. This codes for CSVEDAGSSYE. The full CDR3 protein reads CSVEDAGSSYEQYF.

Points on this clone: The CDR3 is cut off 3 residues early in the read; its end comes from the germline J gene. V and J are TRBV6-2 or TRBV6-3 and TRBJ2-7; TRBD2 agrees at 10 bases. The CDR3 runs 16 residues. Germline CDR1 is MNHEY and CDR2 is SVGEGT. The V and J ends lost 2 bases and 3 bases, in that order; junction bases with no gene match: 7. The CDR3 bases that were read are TGTGCCAGCAGTTACCCCCTAGCGGGAGTCGGCTACGAG. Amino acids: CASSYPLAGVGYE. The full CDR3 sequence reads CASSYPLAGVGYEQYF.

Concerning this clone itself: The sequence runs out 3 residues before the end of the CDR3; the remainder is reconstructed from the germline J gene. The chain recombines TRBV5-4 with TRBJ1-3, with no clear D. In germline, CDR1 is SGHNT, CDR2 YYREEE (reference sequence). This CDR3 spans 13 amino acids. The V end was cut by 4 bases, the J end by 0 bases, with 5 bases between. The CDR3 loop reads CASSHPSGNTIYF. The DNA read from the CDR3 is TGTGCCAGCAGCCATCCCTCTGGAAACACC.

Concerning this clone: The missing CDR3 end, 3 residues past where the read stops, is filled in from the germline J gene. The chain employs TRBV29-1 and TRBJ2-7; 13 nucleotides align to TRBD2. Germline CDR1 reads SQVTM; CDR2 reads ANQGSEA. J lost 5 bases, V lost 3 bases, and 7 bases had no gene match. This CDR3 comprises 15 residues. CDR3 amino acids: CSVELRLAGGNEQYF. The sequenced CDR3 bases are TGCAGCGTTGAGCTCCGACTAGCGGGAGGAAACGAG.

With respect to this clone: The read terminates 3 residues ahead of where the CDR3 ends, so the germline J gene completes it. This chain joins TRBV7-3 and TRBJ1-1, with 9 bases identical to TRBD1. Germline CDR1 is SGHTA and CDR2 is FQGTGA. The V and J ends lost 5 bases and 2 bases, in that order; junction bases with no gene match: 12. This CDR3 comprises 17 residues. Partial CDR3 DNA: TGTGCCAGCAGCCCTGCCGGGACAGGGTTTTTTAACACTGAA. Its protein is CASSPAGTGFFNTE. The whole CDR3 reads CASSPAGTGFFNTEAFF.

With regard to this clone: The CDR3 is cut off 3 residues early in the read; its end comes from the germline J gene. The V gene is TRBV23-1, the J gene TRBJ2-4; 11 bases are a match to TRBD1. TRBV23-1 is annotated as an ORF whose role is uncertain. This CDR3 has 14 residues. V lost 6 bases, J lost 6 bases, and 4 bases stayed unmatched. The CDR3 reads CASSRGTGGNIQYF. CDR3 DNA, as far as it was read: TGCGCCAGCAGCCGCGGGACAGGGGGAAACATT.

The covered CDR3 bases are TGTGCCTGGAGACGGGTCTCCTACAATGAG. Protein: CAWRRVSYNE. The entire CDR3 is CAWRRVSYNEQFF. V usage is TRBV30 and J usage is TRBJ2-1; D not certain. The sequence runs out 3 residues before the end of the CDR3; the remainder is reconstructed from the germline J gene. V lost 3 bases to trimming and J lost 0 bases, with 6 bases between them. The CDR3 extends over 13 amino acids. CDR1 GTSNPN and CDR2 SVGIG come from the germline V gene (reference sequence).

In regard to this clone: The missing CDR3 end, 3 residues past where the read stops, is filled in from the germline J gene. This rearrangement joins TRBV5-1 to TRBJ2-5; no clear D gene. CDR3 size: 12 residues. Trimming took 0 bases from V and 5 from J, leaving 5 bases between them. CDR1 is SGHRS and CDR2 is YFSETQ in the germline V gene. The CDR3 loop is CASSLVRETQYF. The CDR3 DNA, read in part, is TGCGCCAGCAGCTTGGTGCGGGAGACC. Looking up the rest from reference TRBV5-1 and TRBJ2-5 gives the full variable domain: KAGVTQTPRYLIKTRGQQVTLSCSPISGHRSVSWYQQTPGQGLQFLFEYFSETQRNKGNFPGRFSGRQFSNSRSEMNVSTLELGDSALYLCASSLVRETQYFGPGTRLLVL.

The CDR3 here is CASSLAGTGDGEQYF. Incomplete CDR3 DNA: TGTGCCAGCAGCTTGGCCGGGACAGGGGACGGCGAG. The chain uses TRBV5-6 and TRBJ2-7; 10 nucleotides line up with TRBD1. The sequence runs out 3 residues before the end of the CDR3; the remainder is reconstructed from the germline J gene. Trimming removed 0 bases from V and 6 bases from J; junction bases left unmatched: 6. CDR3 length equals 15 residues. Per the germline V gene, CDR1 is SGHDT and CDR2 is YYEEEE.

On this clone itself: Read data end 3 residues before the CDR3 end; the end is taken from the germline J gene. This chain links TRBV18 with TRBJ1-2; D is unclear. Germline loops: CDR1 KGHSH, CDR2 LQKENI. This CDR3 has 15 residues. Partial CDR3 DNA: TGTGCCAGCTCACCGCCGGGTAGCGGCTACAATGAC. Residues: CASSPPGSGYND. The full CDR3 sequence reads CASSPPGSGYNDYTF.

The CDR3 here is CASSLGGVKYEQYF. The covered CDR3 bases are TGTGCCAGCAGCTTAGGCGGGGTTAAGTACGAG. The rearrangement joins TRBV7-2 to TRBJ2-7; D is possibly TRBD2 (6 bases). The CDR3 is cut off 3 residues early in the read; its end comes from the germline J gene. Trimming took off 1 base at V and 4 bases at J, with 11 bases between the two ends. This CDR3 contains 14 residues. CDR1 is SGHTA and CDR2 is FQGNSA in the germline V gene.

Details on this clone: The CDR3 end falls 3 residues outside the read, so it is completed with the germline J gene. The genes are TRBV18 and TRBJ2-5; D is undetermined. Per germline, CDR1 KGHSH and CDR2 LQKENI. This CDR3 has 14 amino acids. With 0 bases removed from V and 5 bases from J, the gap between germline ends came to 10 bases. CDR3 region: CASSPPASLETQYF. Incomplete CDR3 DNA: TGTGCCAGCTCACCACCGGCCAGTTTGGAGACC.

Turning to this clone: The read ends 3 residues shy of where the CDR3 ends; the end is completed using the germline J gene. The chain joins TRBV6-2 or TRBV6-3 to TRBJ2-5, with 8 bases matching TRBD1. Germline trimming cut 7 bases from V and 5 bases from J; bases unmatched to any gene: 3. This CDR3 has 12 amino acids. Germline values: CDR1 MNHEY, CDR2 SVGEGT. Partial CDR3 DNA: TGTGCCAGCACCCAGGGGGCGGAGACC. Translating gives CASTQGAET. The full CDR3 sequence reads CASTQGAETQYF.

The CDR3 loop is CASSARTGHTKNIQYF. Incomplete CDR3 DNA: TGTGCCAGCAGTGCCCGGACAGGGCATACCAAAAACATT. The V gene is TRBV6-1, the J gene TRBJ2-4; 8 bases map to TRBD1. The CDR3 end lies 3 residues beyond the end of the read and is filled in from the germline J gene. Germline V gene data show CDR1 as MNHNS and CDR2 as SASEGT. The CDR3 is 16 amino acids. The V segment lost 4 bases and the J segment 2 bases; nucleotides outside the gene matches: 7.

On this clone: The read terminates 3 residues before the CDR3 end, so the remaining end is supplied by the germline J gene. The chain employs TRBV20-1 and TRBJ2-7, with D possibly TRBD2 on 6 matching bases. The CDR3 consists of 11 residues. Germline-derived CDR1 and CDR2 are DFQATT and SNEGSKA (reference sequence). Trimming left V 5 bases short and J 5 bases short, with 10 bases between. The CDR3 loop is CSALANNEQYF. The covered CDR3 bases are TGCAGTGCTCTAGCGAACAACGAG.

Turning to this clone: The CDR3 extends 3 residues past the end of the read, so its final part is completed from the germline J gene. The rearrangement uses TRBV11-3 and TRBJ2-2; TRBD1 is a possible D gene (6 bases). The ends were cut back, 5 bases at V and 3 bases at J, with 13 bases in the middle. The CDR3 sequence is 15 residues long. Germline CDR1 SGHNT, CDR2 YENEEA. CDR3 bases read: TGTGCCAGCAGCCCTGGGCACAGGGACACCGGGGAG. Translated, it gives CASSPGHRDTGE. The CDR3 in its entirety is CASSPGHRDTGELFF.